What follows is one T cell receptor (beta chain) and its context. The antigen remains unidentified. This sample stems from a study of graft-versus-host responses after intestinal transplantation. Study details: Recipients across the board were started on anti-thymocyte globulin induction, then kept on tacrolimus and steroids for around 3 years.

Findings and caveats of the study: High graft-versus-host to host-versus-graft clonal ratios were seen in allografts of patients with graft-donor T cell macrochimerism. Levels of circulating GvH clones at their peak were associated with early post-transplant HvG declines. Detected in recipient marrow were GvH clones, some of which were first observed in ileum or blood.

The repertoire was sequenced with immunoSEQ multiplex PCR; TCRdb's copy has only in-frame clones and lacks some. The table records around 90,000 clones, 85% to 95% of them present only once. The receptor's source is a human donor who was the organ donor for an intestinal transplant. Sequenced here: unstimulated CD8+ T cells sorted from spleen or lymph node cells, sampled before transplant.

The CDR3 spells CASSEFGQGNEKLFF. The CDR3 DNA reads TGTGCCAGCAGTGAATTCGGACAGGGGAATGAAAAACTGTTTTTT. The chain combines TRBV6-1 with TRBJ1-4; 9 nucleotides agree with TRBD1. Germline V gives CDR1 MNHNS, CDR2 SASEGT. Trimming removed 2 bases from V and 5 bases from J; junction bases left unmatched: 3. This CDR3 is 15 amino acids long.